This paragraph reports one TCR beta chain. The data belong to a study of blood T cells in healthy people across ages. The germline gives CDR1 LGHDT, CDR2 YNNKEL (reference sequence). V lost 3 bases to trimming and J lost 3 bases, with 4 bases between them. This CDR3 spans 12 amino acids. The authors ran a second PCR of 7 to 11 cycles using a sample-barcoded 5' primer and a J-beta primer mix. TCRdb analysed the 5' RACE reads with MiXCR anew, one entry per CDR3 protein. The table has hundreds of thousands of distinct CDR3 sequences, around 20% seen once; the top ten hold roughly 3.4%. V usage is TRBV3-1 and J usage is TRBJ2-3; D gene ambiguous. This clonotype originated in a man aged 70 or older in good health. The sample was blood. CDR3 coding DNA: TGTGCCAGCAGCCACACAACAGATACGCAGTATTTT. Its translation: CASSHTTDTQYF.